This TCR beta chain was captured by sequencing in a study of early T cells in non-severe SARS-CoV-2 infection. Turning to the study itself: The sequenced material was bulk RNA from unsorted whole blood, and its chains were unpaired. Overall study results and limits: Reliance on VDJdb matching favored anti-spike CD8 responses; private and CD4 specificities were missed.

In this sample, this clonotype turned up many times. The antigen remains unidentified. Individually, cDNA molecules had unique molecular identifiers attached to them. Each CDR3 protein is one row after TCRdb ran MiXCR on the 5' RACE reads. The data show tens of thousands of distinct CDR3 sequences, about 13% seen once. The CDR3 consists of 16 residues. Germline V gene lookup returns CDR1 MNHEY and CDR2 SMNVEV (reference sequence). V was cut by 6 bases and J by 1 base, with 16 bases left in between. V usage is TRBV27 and J usage is TRBJ1-5; weak D call: TRBD1 (5 bases). The source is an adult who was a healthcare worker with PCR-confirmed SARS-CoV-2 infection or an uninfected control (not recorded which). Specimen: whole blood. The CDR3 bases are TGTGCCAGCAGCCATTCCGGGACGGGGAGCAATCAGCCCCAGCATTTT. Translation: CASSHSGTGSNQPQHF.